This TCR beta chain stems from a study of early T cells in non-severe SARS-CoV-2 infection. Tagging with unique molecular identifiers was applied to individual cDNA molecules. TCRdb called the 5' RACE reads again in MiXCR, with one record for every CDR3 protein. Here the sample spans about 58,000 distinct CDR3 sequences, more than 9.5% being singletons. The V gene's germline CDR1 is SQVTM and CDR2 ANQGSEA. The CDR3 runs to 13 residues. A remark on this clonotype: One end of the junction fails to match germline, which may point to a read error.

This TCR was sampled from an adult who was a healthcare worker with PCR-confirmed SARS-CoV-2 infection or an uninfected control (not recorded which). The specimen was whole blood. The gene calls are TRBV29-1 and TRBJ2-1; D might be TRBD2 (6 bases). CDR3 nucleotide sequence: TGCAGCGTAGAAGGGACTTCCGTGGATGAGCAGTTCTTC. Translation: CSVEGTSVDEQFF.